Listed here are 3 T cell receptor beta chains from one sample, sequenced in a study of lymphopenia after photon versus proton radiotherapy. Profiled with immunoSEQ multiplex PCR; TCRdb holds only in-frame clones, not every one. This repertoire shows 25,000 to 30,000 clones, 65% to 85% found once; its top ten account for roughly 29%. Here the sequenced sample was peripheral blood, taken from a patient treated with photon-based radiotherapy. The receptors originated from a man aged 50-60 years with gastric cancer.

The chain carries TRBV4-3 and TRBJ1-6; 10 bases agree with TRBD1. Germline CDR1 LGHNA, CDR2 YSLEER. J was trimmed by 7 bases and V by 5 bases; bases with no gene match: 5. CDR3 length: 15 residues. DNA for the CDR3: TGCGCCAGCAGCTTGGACAGGGGGGAGAATTCACCCCTCCACTTT. Translation: CASSLDRGENSPLHF.

This chain links TRBV15 with TRBJ1-6; D call uncertain. V lost 5 bases and J lost 10, with 12 bases in between. The CDR3 loop spans 13 amino acids. The germline gives CDR1 LNHNV, CDR2 YYDKDF (reference sequence). The CDR3 DNA sequence: TGTGCCACCAGCGGGGTAGGCGACTCACCCCTCCACTTT. Translated: CATSGVGDSPLHF.

The V call is TRBV5-1, the J call TRBJ2-3, with 11 bases aligning to TRBD2. CDR3 length equals 17 residues. V trimming: 1 base; J trimming: 2 bases; junction bases outside the gene matches: 6. Germline CDR1 and CDR2: SGHRS and YFSETQ. The CDR3 bases are TGCGCCAGCAGCTTGATGGGACTAGCGGAGGTCACAGATACGCAGTATTTT. It is translated as CASSLMGLAEVTDTQYF.